This T cell receptor (beta chain) was recovered during a study of blood T cell repertoires in COVID-19. Study context: From the United States, Italy and Spain came samples of acute and convalescent COVID-19. The analysed material was cDNA or gDNA that came from T cells, B-cell-depleted T cells, or PBMCs.

CDR3 length: 12 residues. V lost 2 bases to trimming and J lost 7 bases, with 6 bases between them. In the original analysis: Nucleated cell counts were estimated from reference gene primer amplification. Sequenced by immunoSEQ multiplex PCR; TCRdb stores in-frame clones only, minus some. That table is the source of V, J and clone size, and D and trimming were worked out from the DNA. The sample contains approximately 110,000 clones, 75% to 90% of which appear only once. This TCR was sampled from a human donor in a cohort sampled during active COVID-19. Sequencing used peripheral blood. The J gene is TRBJ2-1, the V gene TRBV12-3 or TRBV12-4, with D possibly TRBD1 on 6 matching bases. CDR3 sequence: CASSLQGNEQFF. In nucleotides, the CDR3 is TGTGCCAGCAGTTTACAGGGGAATGAGCAGTTCTTC.